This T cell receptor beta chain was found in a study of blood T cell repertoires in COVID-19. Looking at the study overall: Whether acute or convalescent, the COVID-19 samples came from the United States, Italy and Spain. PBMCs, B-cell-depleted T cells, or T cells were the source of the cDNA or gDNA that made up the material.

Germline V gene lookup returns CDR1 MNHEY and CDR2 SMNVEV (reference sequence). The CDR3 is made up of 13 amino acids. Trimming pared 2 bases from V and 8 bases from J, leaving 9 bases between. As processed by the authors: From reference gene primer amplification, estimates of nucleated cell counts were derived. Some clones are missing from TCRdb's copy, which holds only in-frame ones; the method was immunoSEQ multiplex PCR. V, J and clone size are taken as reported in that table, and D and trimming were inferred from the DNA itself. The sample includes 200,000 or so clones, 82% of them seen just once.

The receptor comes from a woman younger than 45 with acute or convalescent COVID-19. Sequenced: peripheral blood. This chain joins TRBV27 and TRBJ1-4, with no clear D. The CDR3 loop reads CASSLPGSEKLFF. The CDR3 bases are TGTGCCAGCAGTTTACCGGGAAGCGAAAAACTGTTTTTT.